This T cell receptor (beta chain) originates from a study of CD8+ T cells in alopecia areata. Once RNA had been extracted, it was reverse transcribed into cDNA to act as the sequencing template. The repertoire was sequenced with immunoSEQ multiplex PCR; TCRdb's copy has only in-frame clones and lacks some. This repertoire shows roughly 110,000 clones, roughly 50% found once; its top ten account for more than 10%. Regarding treatment: oral pan-JAK inhibitor, 5-10 mg twice daily. Individuals with alopecia areata gave both lesional scalp punch biopsies and peripheral blood for collection. The CDR3 length is 15 residues. CDR1 and CDR2 (germline): GTSNPN, SVGIG (reference sequence). V gave up 4 bases and J gave up 4 bases; unmatched junction bases: 8.

The chain combines TRBV30 with TRBJ2-2; 8 bases are a match to TRBD1. The input for sequencing was CD8+ T cells sorted from blood, taken at week 24, from a patient treated with tofacitinib. The receptor was derived from a human donor with alopecia areata. CDR3 DNA sequence: TGTGCCTGGAAGAGCCGGGACAGGAGCACCGGGGAGCTGTTTTTT. This sequence encodes CAWKSRDRSTGELFF.